These 29 T cell receptor beta chains came from one sample sequenced in a study of shared clonotypes between healthy human individuals. Naive CD8 cells, CD45RO-negative and positively selected for CCR7, excluded terminally differentiated effector memory CD45RA+ cells. Produced via immunoSEQ multiplex PCR; TCRdb's table is partial and in-frame only. The top ten clones hold 1.7% of a sample with millions of clones, 90% to 95% of them seen once. Sequenced: naive CD8+ T cells from PBMCs. The receptor source for this set is a man aged 18 to 29 in good health. Some clones in this sample may be carry-over from other donors' samples.

The gene calls are TRBV9 and TRBJ2-5; perhaps D is TRBD1 or TRBD2 (6 bases each). This CDR3 is built from 15 residues. V lost 0 bases and J 4 bases, leaving 13 bases between the germline ends. Germline CDR1 reads SGDLS; CDR2 reads YYNGEE. The CDR3 region has the DNA TGTGCCAGCAGCGTAGACGGGGGCGGAGGAGAGACCCAGTACTTC. The encoded protein is CASSVDGGGGETQYF.

This chain uses TRBV6-5 with TRBJ1-2; D is undetermined. The CDR3 sequence is 12 residues long. V shed 10 bases and J shed 8 bases, with 17 bases lying between them. CDR1 and CDR2 (germline): MNHEY, SVGAGI. The CDR3 bases are TGTGCCACCAGACTGAGAGGGCACGGCTACACCTTC. Translation gives CATRLRGHGYTF.

The rearrangement uses TRBV7-9 and TRBJ1-2, with no clear D. V was clipped by 1 base and J by 3 bases, with 12 bases between them. CDR1 and CDR2 (germline): SEHNR, FQNEAQ (reference sequence). This CDR3 is built from 15 residues. The CDR3 reads CASSLGLGNDYGYTF. CDR3 DNA sequence: TGTGCCAGCAGCTTAGGATTGGGAAATGACTATGGCTACACCTTC.

This chain uses TRBV5-4 with TRBJ1-2; D might be TRBD1 (5 bases). The germline V gene encodes CDR1 SGHNT and CDR2 YYREEE (reference sequence). Trimming cost V 4 bases and J 7 bases, with 17 bases left between them. CDR3 length: 14 amino acids. CDR3 region: CASSPGSGESGYTF. The CDR3 DNA reads TGTGCCAGCAGCCCCGGGTCGGGGGAAAGTGGCTACACCTTC.

The chain has TRBV29-1 and TRBJ1-3, with D tentatively TRBD1 (5 bases). The V gene's germline CDR1 is SQVTM and CDR2 ANQGSEA. The V end lost 7 bases, the J end lost 4 bases, and 11 bases lay between the germline ends. The CDR3 is 12 residues long. DNA for the CDR3: TGCAGCGGGGGGGACGGCGGAAACACCATATATTTT. It specifies CSGGDGGNTIYF.

Comments on this clone: This same CDR3 is encoded by further DNA sequences in the sample. The chain combines TRBV29-1 with TRBJ2-7; TRBD1 is a possible D gene (5 bases). The CDR3 loop spans 11 amino acids. The V and J ends lost 7 bases and 1 base respectively, with 8 bases between them. CDR1 SQVTM and CDR2 ANQGSEA come from the germline V gene. Written as DNA, the CDR3 is TGCAGCGCCAGGGTTTCCTACGAGCAGTACTTC. It translates to CSARVSYEQYF.

V is TRBV7-9 and J is TRBJ2-7; D is unclear. The CDR3 extends over 14 amino acids. Trimming left V 5 bases short and J 5 bases short, with 16 bases between. CDR1 is SEHNR, CDR2 FQNEAQ, per germline (reference sequence). As DNA, the CDR3 is TGTGCCAGCAGCCCTCAGGCGGTTATCCACGAGCAGTACTTC. Its protein is CASSPQAVIHEQYF.

The chain has TRBV28 and TRBJ2-7, with a possible D match to TRBD2 (5 bases). Trimming took 3 bases from V and 3 from J, leaving 12 bases between them. In germline, CDR1 is MDHEN, CDR2 SYDVKM. The CDR3 consists of 14 residues. The CDR3 DNA follows: TGTGCCAGCAGTTTTGTGGGAGTAGGCTACGAGCAGTACTTC. This sequence encodes CASSFVGVGYEQYF. Looking up the rest from reference TRBV28 and TRBJ2-7 gives the full variable domain: DVKVTQSSRYLVKRTGEKVFLECVQDMDHENMFWYRQDPGLGLRLIYFSYDVKMKEKGDIPEGYSVSREKKERFSLILESASTNQTSMYLCASSFVGVGYEQYFGPGTRLTVT.

The chain combines TRBV27 with TRBJ1-2, with TRBD1 as a possible D gene (6 bases). V gave up 6 bases and J gave up 4 bases, with 18 bases separating them. CDR1 MNHEY and CDR2 SMNVEV come from the germline V gene (reference sequence). The CDR3 length is 15 residues. As DNA, the CDR3 is TGTGCCAGCAGGCCCGGGACGGGGGGCTCCTATGGCTACACCTTC. It encodes CASRPGTGGSYGYTF.

The chain has TRBV7-9 and TRBJ2-1; 14 bases map to TRBD2. Germline values: CDR1 SEHNR, CDR2 FQNEAQ (reference sequence). Trimming removed 3 bases from V and 9 bases from J; junction bases left unmatched: 10. This CDR3 contains 17 residues. CDR3 sequence (DNA): TGTGCCAGCAGCTTTTCCTCCGGGACTAGCGGGAGAAGTGAGCAGTTCTTC. As protein: CASSFSSGTSGRSEQFF.

This chain connects TRBV7-8 to TRBJ1-5; weak D call: TRBD1 (5 bases). Germline CDR1 and CDR2: SGHVS and FQNEAQ. The CDR3 is made up of 13 amino acids. Trimming shortened V by 6 bases and J by 3 bases, and 9 bases separated the two germline ends. This chain's CDR3 is CASSQGTNQPQHF. The CDR3 DNA reads as TGTGCCAGCAGTCAGGGAACCAATCAGCCCCAGCATTTT. The full variable domain, with the rest looked up from reference TRBV7-8 and TRBJ1-5, is GAGVSQSPRYKVAKRGQDVALRCDPISGHVSLFWYQQALGQGPEFLTYFQNEAQLDKSGLPSDRFFAERPEGSVSTLKIQRTQQEDSAVYLCASSQGTNQPQHFGDGTRLSIL.

The chain uses TRBV7-8 and TRBJ2-6, with a weak D call TRBD1 (5 bases). This CDR3 spans 16 amino acids. V shed 2 bases and J shed 4 bases, with 12 bases lying between them. The V gene's germline CDR1 is SGHVS and CDR2 FQNEAQ. CDR3 coding DNA: TGTGCCAGCAGCTTATACAAAGGGGCGGGGGCCAACGTCCTGACTTTC. Translated: CASSLYKGAGANVLTF.

The V and J genes are TRBV7-6 and TRBJ2-1, with 10 bases that match TRBD2. Germline V lookup: CDR1 SGHVS, CDR2 FNYEAQ. The junction had 9 bases not matched to a gene; V was cut back by 3 bases and J by 7 bases. The CDR3 runs 16 residues. CDR3 sequence reads: CASSFLELAGKNEQFF. DNA of the CDR3: TGTGCCAGCAGCTTTCTTGAACTAGCGGGAAAGAATGAGCAGTTCTTC.

The rearrangement uses TRBV9 and TRBJ2-1, with unresolved D. Germline values: CDR1 SGDLS, CDR2 YYNGEE. The CDR3 consists of 12 residues. V dropped 7 bases and J dropped 6 bases, with 11 bases sitting between them. The CDR3, as DNA: TGTGCCAGCGCGGTCGGTTTCAATGAGCAGTTCTTC. The encoded protein is CASAVGFNEQFF.

This chain links TRBV5-6 with TRBJ1-2, with TRBD1 matching over 7 bases. Per the germline V gene, CDR1 is SGHDT and CDR2 is YYEEEE. The CDR3 consists of 14 residues. V was pared by 0 bases and J by 4 bases, with 3 bases of the junction left unmatched. This chain's CDR3 is CASSLAGGAYGYTF. DNA of the CDR3: TGTGCCAGCAGCTTGGCAGGGGGGGCCTATGGCTACACCTTC. Combining the CDR3 with reference TRBV5-6 and TRBJ1-2 gives the whole variable domain DAGVTQSPTHLIKTRGQQVTLRCSPKSGHDTVSWYQQALGQGPQFIFQYYEEEERQRGNFPDRFSGHQFPNYSSELNVNALLLGDSALYLCASSLAGGAYGYTFGSGTRLTVV.

The chain has TRBV7-2 and TRBJ2-7; no firm D call. Trimming pared 4 bases from V and 6 bases from J, leaving 16 bases between. The CDR3 contains 14 residues. Germline CDR1 and CDR2: SGHTA and FQGNSA. CDR3 residues: CASSSLRVDLEQYF. The CDR3 DNA is TGTGCCAGCAGCTCGTTGCGTGTGGATCTCGAGCAGTACTTC.

The count of this clone is one. A much more abundant neighbour one base away suggests this may be a read error. This rearrangement joins TRBV11-2 to TRBJ1-1; no reliable D call. Trimming took 2 bases from V and 4 from J, leaving 2 bases between them. The CDR3 has 11 amino acids. The V gene's germline CDR1 is SGHAT and CDR2 FQNNGV. The CDR3 here is CASSLRTEAFF. Written as DNA, the CDR3 is TGTGCCAGCAGCTTACGCACTGAAGCTTTCTTT. The variable domain in full, completed from reference TRBV11-2 and TRBJ1-1, reads EAGVAQSPRYKIIEKRQSVAFWCNPISGHATLYWYQQILGQGPKLLIQFQNNGVVDDSQLPKDRFSAERLKGVDSTLKIQPAKLEDSAVYLCASSLRTEAFFGQGTRLTVV.

The chain carries TRBV14 and TRBJ2-5; D is unclear. Germline V gene sequence: CDR1 SGHDN, CDR2 FVKESK. V gave up 1 base and J gave up 2 bases, with 14 bases separating them. The CDR3 has 16 amino acids. The DNA of the CDR3 is TGTGCCAGCAGCCAAGTGACTGGAGACTTTCAAGAGACCCAGTACTTC. The encoded protein is CASSQVTGDFQETQYF.

About this clone: The sample has other DNA sequences that encode this CDR3 too. The chain recombines TRBV6-5 with TRBJ2-3, with 8 bases lining up with TRBD2. Germline V gene lookup returns CDR1 MNHEY and CDR2 SVGAGI. The trim removed 0 bases at V and 3 bases at J, leaving 2 bases unmatched. The CDR3 is made up of 15 amino acids. The DNA for the CDR3 is TGTGCCAGCAGTTACTCTCCGGGAGGGACAGATACGCAGTATTTT. It is translated as CASSYSPGGTDTQYF.

This chain joins TRBV28 and TRBJ2-7, with 10 bases aligning to TRBD1. Losses at the gene ends were 2 bases for V and 4 bases for J; bases not matched to a gene: 8. Germline CDR1 and CDR2: MDHEN and SYDVKM. The CDR3 runs 16 residues. The CDR3 DNA sequence: TGTGCCAGCAGTTTAAGGGTCAGGACAGGGGGGTACGAGCAGTACTTC. Its translation: CASSLRVRTGGYEQYF.

This chain links TRBV5-8 with TRBJ1-1, with 9 bases matching TRBD1. Trimming cost V 5 bases and J 0 bases; bases outside gene matches: 14. The germline gives CDR1 SGHTS, CDR2 YDEGEE. CDR3 length: 18 residues. In DNA, the CDR3 is TGTGCCAGCAGTTCTCGGGACAGGGTCCTCTCCATGAACACTGAAGCTTTCTTT. It codes for CASSSRDRVLSMNTEAFF. The full variable domain, rest sourced from reference TRBV5-8 and TRBJ1-1, is EAGVTQSPTHLIKTRGQQATLRCSPISGHTSVYWYQQALGLGLQFLLWYDEGEERNRGNFPPRFSGRQFPNYSSELNVNALELEDSALYLCASSSRDRVLSMNTEAFFGQGTRLTVV.

The chain carries TRBV4-3 and TRBJ2-6; D gene unclear. This CDR3 contains 14 residues. Per germline, CDR1 LGHNA and CDR2 YSLEER. V dropped 4 bases and J dropped 0 bases, with 4 bases sitting between them. CDR3 bases: TGCGCCAGCAGCCTGGGCTCTGGGGCCAACGTCCTGACTTTC. Protein sequence: CASSLGSGANVLTF.

This rearrangement joins TRBV6-5 to TRBJ2-5; weak D call: TRBD2 (5 bases). Germline loops: CDR1 MNHEY, CDR2 SVGAGI. V lost 0 bases to trimming and J lost 4 bases, with 9 bases between them. The CDR3 extends over 14 amino acids. Here the CDR3 reads CASSYSDWGETQYF. CDR3 in DNA: TGTGCCAGCAGTTACTCGGACTGGGGAGAGACCCAGTACTTC.

This chain links TRBV14 with TRBJ2-1; 9 bases fit TRBD1. The CDR3 covers 15 residues. Germline trimming cut 5 bases from V and 5 bases from J; bases unmatched to any gene: 7. The germline V gene has CDR1 SGHDN and CDR2 FVKESK. CDR3: CASSSTWDRDNEQFF. Here the CDR3 DNA reads TGTGCCAGCAGCTCAACCTGGGACAGGGACAATGAGCAGTTCTTC.

The CDR3 nucleotides are TGTGCCAGCAGTGAATTCGGGACAGGGGGCCTTATTAACTATGGCTACACCTTC. It is translated as CASSEFGTGGLINYGYTF. This chain joins TRBV2 and TRBJ1-2, with 12 bases matching TRBD1. With V trimmed by 2 bases and J by 1 base, 8 bases remained unmatched. The CDR3 spans 18 residues. The germline V gene has CDR1 SNHLY and CDR2 FYNNEI. The variable domain in full, completed from reference TRBV2 and TRBJ1-2, reads EPEVTQTPSHQVTQMGQEVILRCVPISNHLYFYWYRQILGQKVEFLVSFYNNEISEKSEIFDDQFSVERPDGSNFTLKIRSTKLEDSAMYFCASSEFGTGGLINYGYTFGSGTRLTVV.

As regards this clone: The sample carries other DNA sequences with the same CDR3. CDR3 DNA sequence: TGTGCCAGCAGCTCCGGGACTAGCGGGTACAATGAGCAGTTCTTC. Translating gives CASSSGTSGYNEQFF. This chain uses TRBV11-2 with TRBJ2-1; 12 bases line up with TRBD2. V was pared by 4 bases and J by 4 bases, with 2 bases of the junction left unmatched. From germline, CDR1 is SGHAT and CDR2 FQNNGV. This CDR3 contains 15 residues.

The chain combines TRBV7-6 with TRBJ2-4; 7 bases agree with TRBD2. Germline CDR1 SGHVS, CDR2 FNYEAQ. V gave up 1 base and J gave up 0 bases; unmatched junction bases: 6. The length of the CDR3 is 17 residues. The CDR3 sequence is CASSLVERGLAKNIQYF. The CDR3, as DNA: TGTGCCAGCAGCTTAGTTGAGCGGGGCCTAGCCAAAAACATTCAGTACTTC. Complete variable domain (other parts from reference TRBV7-6 and TRBJ2-4): GAGVSQSPRYKVTKRGQDVALRCDPISGHVSLYWYRQALGQGPEFLTYFNYEAQQDKSGLPNDRFSAERPEGSISTLTIQRTEQRDSAMYRCASSLVERGLAKNIQYFGAGTRLSVL.

On this clone itself: This same CDR3 is encoded by further DNA sequences in the sample. The chain links TRBV27 to TRBJ2-7, with 10 bases fitting TRBD2. CDR3 length: 14 amino acids. Germline values: CDR1 MNHEY, CDR2 SMNVEV (reference sequence). J gave up 0 bases and V 6 bases, and 2 bases lay outside the gene matches. The CDR3 DNA follows: TGTGCCAGCAGACTAGCGGGAAGCTCCTACGAGCAGTACTTC. It specifies CASRLAGSSYEQYF.

The V gene is TRBV28, the J gene TRBJ2-2, with a weak D call TRBD2 (5 bases). V was cut by 6 bases and J by 8 bases, with 16 bases left in between. CDR3 length equals 14 residues. Looked up from germline, CDR1 is MDHEN and CDR2 is SYDVKM. The CDR3 here is CASRIRLSGGELFF. CDR3 DNA: TGTGCCAGCAGAATACGACTATCCGGGGGGGAGCTGTTTTTT.